This T cell receptor beta chain was documented in a study of CD4 T cells in relation to SARS-CoV-2 and coronaviruses. This clone came up once. Its cognate antigen is unknown. Here immunoSEQ multiplex PCR was the method, and the copy in TCRdb shows in-frame clones only, minus some. The table includes about 26,000 clones, 75% detected once. The unexposed donors gave CD4+ T cells in about 2011-2018, prior to COVID-19. The cells were cultured for less than twelve days before CD4+ T cells were isolated. The CDR3 totals 18 residues. V trimming: 1 base; J trimming: 8 bases; junction bases outside the gene matches: 12. Germline values: CDR1 SGHVS, CDR2 FQNEAQ.

The origin of this receptor is a human donor in good health. The rearrangement links TRBV7-8 to TRBJ1-6, with TRBD1 identical over 9 bases. The specimen was CD4+ T cells from PBMCs, cultured in vitro. The CDR3 protein is CASSLEVGGDRVYSPLHF. The CDR3 nucleotides are TGTGCCAGCAGCTTAGAAGTGGGGGGGGACAGGGTATATTCACCCCTCCACTTT.